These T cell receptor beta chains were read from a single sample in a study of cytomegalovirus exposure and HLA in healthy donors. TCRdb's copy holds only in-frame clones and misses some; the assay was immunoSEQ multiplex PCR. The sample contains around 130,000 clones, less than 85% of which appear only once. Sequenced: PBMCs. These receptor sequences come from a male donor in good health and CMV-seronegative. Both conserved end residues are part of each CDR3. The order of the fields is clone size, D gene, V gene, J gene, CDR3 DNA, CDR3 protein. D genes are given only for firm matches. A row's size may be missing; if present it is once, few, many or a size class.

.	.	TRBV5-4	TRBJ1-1	TGTGCCAGCAGCTTGGGGGCGGCGGGGAGAACTGAAGCTTTCTTT	CASSLGAAGRTEAFF
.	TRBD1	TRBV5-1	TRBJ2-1	TGCGCCAGCAGCTCGGACAGGGCGGCTGAGCAGTTCTTC	CASSSDRAAEQFF
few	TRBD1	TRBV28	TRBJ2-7	TGTGCCAGCACCCTGACAGGGGCTCTCTACGAGCAGTACTTC	CASTLTGALYEQYF
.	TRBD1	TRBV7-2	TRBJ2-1	TGTGCCAGCAGCTTAGTACAAACCGGGACAGGGGCCTACAATGAGCAGTTCTTC	CASSLVQTGTGAYNEQFF
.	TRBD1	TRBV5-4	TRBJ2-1	TGTGCCAGCAGGTTCACAGGGGGCGCGTACAATGAGCAGTTCTTC	CASRFTGGAYNEQFF
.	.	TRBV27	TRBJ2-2	TGTGCCAGCAGTTTATTTTCACGGGTTACGCCCGGGGAGCTGTTTTTT	CASSLFSRVTPGELFF
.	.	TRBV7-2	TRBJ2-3	TGTGCCAGCAGCTGGGGCGGGGGCACAGATACGCAGTATTTT	CASSWGGGTDTQYF
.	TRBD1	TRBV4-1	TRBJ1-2	TGCGCCAGCAGCCGAGGACAGGGCTATGGCTACACCTTC	CASSRGQGYGYTF
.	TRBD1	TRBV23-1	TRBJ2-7	TGCGCCAGCAGTCTCTTACTGACAGGGGGAACCTACGAGCAGTACTTC	CASSLLLTGGTYEQYF
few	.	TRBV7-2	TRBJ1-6	TGTGCCAGCAGTGAGAGGGCCAGTGATAATTCACCCCTCCACTTT	CASSERASDNSPLHF
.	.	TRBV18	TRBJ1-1	TGTGCCAGCTCACCTGGACAGCACACTGAAGCTTTCTTT	CASSPGQHTEAFF
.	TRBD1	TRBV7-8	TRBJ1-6	TGTGCCAGCAGCTTAGTGCCCAGGGGGCAATCACCCCTCCACTTT	CASSLVPRGQSPLHF
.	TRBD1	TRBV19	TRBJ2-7	TGTGCCAGTAGGGACAGGGTTAACGAGCAGTACTTC	CASRDRVNEQYF
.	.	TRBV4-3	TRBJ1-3	TGCGCCAGCAGCCAATCCCGGACAGCGGCTGGAAACACCATATATTTT	CASSQSRTAAGNTIYF
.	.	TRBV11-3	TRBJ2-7	TGTGCCAGCAGCTTAGAGGACTCCTCCGAGCAGTACTTC	CASSLEDSSEQYF
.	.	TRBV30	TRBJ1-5	TGTGCCTGGAGTGCCGGACTGCGGAATCAGCCCCAGCATTTT	CAWSAGLRNQPQHF
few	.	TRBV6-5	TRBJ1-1	TGTGCCAGCAGTTCCATTACAGTGAAAACTGAAGCTTTCTTT	CASSSITVKTEAFF
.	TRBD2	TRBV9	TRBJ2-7	TGTGCCAGCAGCGTAGGGGGCGGGGGGGCGTACGAGCAGTACTTC	CASSVGGGGAYEQYF
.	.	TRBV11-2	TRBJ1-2	TGTGCCAGCAGCTCACCGGCAGGGGTTGGCTACACCTTC	CASSSPAGVGYTF
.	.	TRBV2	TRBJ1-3	TGTGTAGTAGGGGCTGGAAACACCATATATTTT	CVVGAGNTIYF
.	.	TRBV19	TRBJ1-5	TGTGCCAGTAGTACCGGGTGGCAGCCCCAGCATTTT	CASSTGWQPQHF
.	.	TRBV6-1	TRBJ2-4	TGTGCCAGCAGAGAAATACAGGGCGCCAAAAACATTCAGTACTTC	CASREIQGAKNIQYF
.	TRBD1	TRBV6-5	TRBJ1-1	TGTGCCAGCAATCGGGGGGCCTGGACAGGGACCGAAGCTTTCTTT	CASNRGAWTGTEAFF
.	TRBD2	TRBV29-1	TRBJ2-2	TGCAGCGCCAGGAGTTCACTAGCGGGAGATCACGGGGAGCTGTTTTTT	CSARSSLAGDHGELFF
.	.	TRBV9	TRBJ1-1	TGTGCCAGCAGCGTAGCAGGGGCCACTGAAGCTTTCTTT	CASSVAGATEAFF
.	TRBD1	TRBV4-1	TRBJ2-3	TGCGCCAGCAGCCAAGATCAGGGACAGGGGTTCAGTACGCAGTATTTT	CASSQDQGQGFSTQYF
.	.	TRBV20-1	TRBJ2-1	TGCAGTGCTGAGAATCACAATGAGCAGTTCTTC	CSAENHNEQFF
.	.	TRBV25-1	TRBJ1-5	TGTGCCAGCAGTGGGAGAATCCCTGCCTCTCAGCCCCAGCATTTT	CASSGRIPASQPQHF
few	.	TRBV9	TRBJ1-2	TGTGCCAGCATCCCTCCCGCGGAGGGAAACTATGGCTACACCTTC	CASIPPAEGNYGYTF
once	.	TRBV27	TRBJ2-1	TGTGCCAGCAGTTTGAGCTCCTACAATGAGCAGTTCTTC	CASSLSSYNEQFF
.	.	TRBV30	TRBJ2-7	TGTGCCTGGAGGGAGATCTACGAGCAGTACTTC	CAWREIYEQYF
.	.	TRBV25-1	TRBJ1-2	TGTGCCAGCAGTGAATGGGCAACCTATGGCTACACCTTC	CASSEWATYGYTF
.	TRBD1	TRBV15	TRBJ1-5	TGTGCCACCAGCAGAGATCAGGGGGCCGGTCAGCCCCAGCATTTT	CATSRDQGAGQPQHF
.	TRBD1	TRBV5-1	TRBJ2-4	TGCGCCAGCAGCTTGGACAGGGGTCGGGGCAAAAACATTCAGTACTTC	CASSLDRGRGKNIQYF
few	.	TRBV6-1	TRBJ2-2	TGTGCCAGCAGGGATTGGACAGATACCGGGGAGCTGTTTTTT	CASRDWTDTGELFF